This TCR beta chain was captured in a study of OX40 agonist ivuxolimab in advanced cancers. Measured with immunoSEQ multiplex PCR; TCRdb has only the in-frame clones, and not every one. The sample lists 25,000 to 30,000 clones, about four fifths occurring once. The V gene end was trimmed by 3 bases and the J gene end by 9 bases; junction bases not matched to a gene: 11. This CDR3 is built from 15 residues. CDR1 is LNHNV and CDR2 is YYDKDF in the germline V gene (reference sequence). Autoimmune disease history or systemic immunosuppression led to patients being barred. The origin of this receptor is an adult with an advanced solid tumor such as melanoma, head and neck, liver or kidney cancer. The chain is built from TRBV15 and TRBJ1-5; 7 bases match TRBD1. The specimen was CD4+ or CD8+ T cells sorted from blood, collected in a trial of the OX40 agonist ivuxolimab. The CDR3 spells CATSSEDREIPPQHF. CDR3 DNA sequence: TGTGCCACCAGCAGTGAAGACAGGGAAATTCCGCCCCAGCATTTT. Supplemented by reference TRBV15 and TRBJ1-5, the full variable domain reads DAMVIQNPRYQVTQFGKPVTLSCSQTLNHNVMYWYQQKSSQAPKLLFHYYDKDFNNEADTPDNFQSRRPNTSFCFLDIRSPGLGDTAMYLCATSSEDREIPPQHFGDGTRLSIL.